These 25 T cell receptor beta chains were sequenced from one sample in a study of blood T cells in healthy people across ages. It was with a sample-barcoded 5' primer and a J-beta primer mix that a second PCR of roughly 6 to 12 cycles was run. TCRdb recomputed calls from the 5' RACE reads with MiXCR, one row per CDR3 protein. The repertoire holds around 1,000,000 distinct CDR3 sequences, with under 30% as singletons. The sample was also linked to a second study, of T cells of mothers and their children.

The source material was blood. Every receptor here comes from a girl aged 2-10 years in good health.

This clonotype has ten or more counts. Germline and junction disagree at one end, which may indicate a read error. The CDR3, as DNA: TGTGCCACCAGTGGACTAGCAAATGAGCAGTTCTTC. Amino acid sequence: CATSGLANEQFF. The chain recombines TRBV6-2 or TRBV6-3 with TRBJ2-1; TRBD2 aligns across 8 bases. Germline lookup yields CDR1 MNHEY and CDR2 SVGEGT. This CDR3 comprises 12 residues.

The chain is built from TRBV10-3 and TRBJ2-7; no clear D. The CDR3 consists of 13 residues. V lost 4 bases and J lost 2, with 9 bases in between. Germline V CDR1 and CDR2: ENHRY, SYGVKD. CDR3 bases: TGTGCCATCAGTGGACCTGGACCCTACGAGCAGTACTTC. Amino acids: CAISGPGPYEQYF.

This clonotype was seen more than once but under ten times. CDR3 sequence: CASTEGLAEGETQYF. In DNA form, the CDR3 reads TGTGCCAGTACCGAGGGACTAGCGGAGGGAGAGACCCAGTACTTC. The V call is TRBV19, the J call TRBJ2-5; 11 bases are shared with TRBD2. The germline V gene encodes CDR1 LNHDA and CDR2 SQIVND (reference sequence). The CDR3 is 15 amino acids. Trimming cost V 7 bases and J 4 bases; bases outside gene matches: 8.

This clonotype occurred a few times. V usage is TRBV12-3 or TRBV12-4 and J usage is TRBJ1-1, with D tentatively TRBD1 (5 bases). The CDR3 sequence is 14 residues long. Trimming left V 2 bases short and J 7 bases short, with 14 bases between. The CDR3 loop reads CASSLNRPGDEAFF. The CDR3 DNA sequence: TGTGCCAGCAGTTTAAACCGACCGGGGGATGAAGCTTTCTTT.

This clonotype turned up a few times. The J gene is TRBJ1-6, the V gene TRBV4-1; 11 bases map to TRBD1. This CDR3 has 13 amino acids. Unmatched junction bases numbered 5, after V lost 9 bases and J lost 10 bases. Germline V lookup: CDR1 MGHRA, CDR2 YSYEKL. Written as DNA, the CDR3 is TGCGCCAGTTCCGGGACAGGGGGATCACCCCTCCACTTT. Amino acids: CASSGTGGSPLHF.

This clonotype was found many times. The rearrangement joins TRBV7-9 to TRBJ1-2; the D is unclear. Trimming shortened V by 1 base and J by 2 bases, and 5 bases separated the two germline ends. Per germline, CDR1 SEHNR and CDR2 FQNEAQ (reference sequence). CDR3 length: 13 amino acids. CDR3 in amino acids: CASSLVSNYGYTF. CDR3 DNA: TGTGCCAGCAGCTTAGTCAGCAACTATGGCTACACCTTC.

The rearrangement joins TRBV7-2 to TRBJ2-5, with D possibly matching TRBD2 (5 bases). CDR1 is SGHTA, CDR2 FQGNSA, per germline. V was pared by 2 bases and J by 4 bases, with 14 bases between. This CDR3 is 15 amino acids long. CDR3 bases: TGTGCCAGCAGCTTATCGGGAACAGAGGGAGAGACCCAGTACTTC. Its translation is CASSLSGTEGETQYF.

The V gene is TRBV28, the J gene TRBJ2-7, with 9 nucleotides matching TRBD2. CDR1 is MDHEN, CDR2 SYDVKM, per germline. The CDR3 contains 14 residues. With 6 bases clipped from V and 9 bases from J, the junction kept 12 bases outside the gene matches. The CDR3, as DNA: TGTGCCAGCAGCTTCATTAGCGGGAGAACCGGGCAGTACTTC. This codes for CASSFISGRTGQYF.

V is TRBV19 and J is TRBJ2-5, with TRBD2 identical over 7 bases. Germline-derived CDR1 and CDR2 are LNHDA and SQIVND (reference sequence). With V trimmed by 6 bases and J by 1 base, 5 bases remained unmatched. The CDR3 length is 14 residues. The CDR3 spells CASSQLARQETQYF. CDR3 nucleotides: TGTGCCAGTAGCCAACTAGCGCGCCAAGAGACCCAGTACTTC.

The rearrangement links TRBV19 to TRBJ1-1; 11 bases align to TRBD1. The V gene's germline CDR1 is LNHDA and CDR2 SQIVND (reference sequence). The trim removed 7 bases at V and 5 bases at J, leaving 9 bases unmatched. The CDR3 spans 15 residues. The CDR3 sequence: CASIRGQGAGTEAFF. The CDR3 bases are TGTGCCAGTATTAGAGGACAGGGGGCCGGGACTGAAGCTTTCTTT. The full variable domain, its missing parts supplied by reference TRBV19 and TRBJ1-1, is DGGITQSPKYLFRKEGQNVTLSCEQNLNHDAMYWYRQDPGQGLRLIYYSQIVNDFQKGDIAEGYSVSREKKESFPLTVTSAQKNPTAFYLCASIRGQGAGTEAFFGQGTRLTVV.

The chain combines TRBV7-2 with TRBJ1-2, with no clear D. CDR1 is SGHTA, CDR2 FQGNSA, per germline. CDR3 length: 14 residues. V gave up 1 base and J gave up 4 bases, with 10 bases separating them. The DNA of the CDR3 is TGTGCCAGCAGCTTAGTTGCGGATACCTATGGCTACACCTTC. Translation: CASSLVADTYGYTF.

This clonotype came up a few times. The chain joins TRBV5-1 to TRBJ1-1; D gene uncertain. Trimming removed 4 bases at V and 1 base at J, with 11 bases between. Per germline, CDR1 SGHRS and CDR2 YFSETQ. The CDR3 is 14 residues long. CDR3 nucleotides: TGCGCCAGCAGCGAAAGGGATAGGAACACTGAAGCTTTCTTT. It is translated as CASSERDRNTEAFF.

For the CDR3, the DNA is TGTGCCAGCAGTGAAAACAGCCTCTACGAGCAGTACTTC. Protein: CASSENSLYEQYF. This chain joins TRBV12-3 or TRBV12-4 and TRBJ2-7; D uncertain. Trimming left V 5 bases short and J 3 bases short, with 11 bases between. This CDR3 has 13 residues.

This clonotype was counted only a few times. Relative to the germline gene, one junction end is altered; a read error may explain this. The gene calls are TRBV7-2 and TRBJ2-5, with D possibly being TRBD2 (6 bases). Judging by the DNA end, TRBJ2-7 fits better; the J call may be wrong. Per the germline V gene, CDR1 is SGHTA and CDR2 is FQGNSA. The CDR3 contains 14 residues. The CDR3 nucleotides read TGTGCCAGCGGCTTACAGGCGGGAAACTACGAGCAGTACTTC. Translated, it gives CASGLQAGNYEQYF.

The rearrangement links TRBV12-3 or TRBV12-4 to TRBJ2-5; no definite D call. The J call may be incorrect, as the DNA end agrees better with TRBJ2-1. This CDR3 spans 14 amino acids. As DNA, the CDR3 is TGTGCCAGCAGTTTAAATGGTTCACCGAATGAGCAGTTCTTC. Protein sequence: CASSLNGSPNEQFF.

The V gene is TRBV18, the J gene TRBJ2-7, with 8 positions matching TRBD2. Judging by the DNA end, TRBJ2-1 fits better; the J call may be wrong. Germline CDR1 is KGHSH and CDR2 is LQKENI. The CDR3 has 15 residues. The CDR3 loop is CASSPPIAGLNEQFF. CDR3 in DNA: TGTGCCAGCTCACCACCGATAGCGGGACTCAATGAGCAGTTCTTC.

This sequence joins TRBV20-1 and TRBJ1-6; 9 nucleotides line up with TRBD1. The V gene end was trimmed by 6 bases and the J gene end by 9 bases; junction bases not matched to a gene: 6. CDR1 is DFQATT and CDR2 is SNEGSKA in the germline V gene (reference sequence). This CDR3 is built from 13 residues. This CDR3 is CSARGQGFSPLHF. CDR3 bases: TGCAGTGCCCGAGGACAGGGGTTTTCACCCCTCCACTTT.

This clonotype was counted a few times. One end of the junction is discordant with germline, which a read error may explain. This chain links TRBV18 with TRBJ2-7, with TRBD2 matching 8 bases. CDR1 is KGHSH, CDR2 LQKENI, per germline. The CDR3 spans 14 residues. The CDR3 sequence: CASSPGLVSYEQYF. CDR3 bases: TGCGCCAGCAGCCCGGGACTAGTGTCCTACGAGCAGTACTTC.

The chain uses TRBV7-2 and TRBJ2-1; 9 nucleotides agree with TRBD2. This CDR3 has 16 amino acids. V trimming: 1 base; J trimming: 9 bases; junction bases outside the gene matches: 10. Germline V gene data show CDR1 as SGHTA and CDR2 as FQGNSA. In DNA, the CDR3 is TGTGCCAGCAGCTTAGATCTCCAAGCGGGAGGACTTGAGCAGTTCTTC. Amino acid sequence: CASSLDLQAGGLEQFF.

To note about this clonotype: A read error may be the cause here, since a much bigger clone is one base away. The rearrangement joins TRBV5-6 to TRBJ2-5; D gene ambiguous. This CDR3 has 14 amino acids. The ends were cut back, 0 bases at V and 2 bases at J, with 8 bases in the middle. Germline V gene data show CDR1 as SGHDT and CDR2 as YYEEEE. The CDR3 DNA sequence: TGTGCCAGCAGCTTGGCCCCAGAACAAGAGACCCAGTACTTC. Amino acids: CASSLAPEQETQYF.

CDR3 in DNA: TGTGCCAGCAAAAATGCGGCTAGCGGGAGATACGAGCAGTACTTC. Its protein is CASKNAASGRYEQYF. V is TRBV7-2 and J is TRBJ2-5; 10 bases match TRBD2. The DNA end is a closer match to TRBJ2-7, so the J assignment may be wrong. This CDR3 has 15 residues. Germline V lookup: CDR1 SGHTA, CDR2 FQGNSA.

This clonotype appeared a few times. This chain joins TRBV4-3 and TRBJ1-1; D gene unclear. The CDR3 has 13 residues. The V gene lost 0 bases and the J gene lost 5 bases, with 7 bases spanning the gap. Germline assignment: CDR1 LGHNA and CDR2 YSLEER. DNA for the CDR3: TGCGCCAGCAGCCAAGATAGTAGGACTGAAGCTTTCTTT. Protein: CASSQDSRTEAFF.

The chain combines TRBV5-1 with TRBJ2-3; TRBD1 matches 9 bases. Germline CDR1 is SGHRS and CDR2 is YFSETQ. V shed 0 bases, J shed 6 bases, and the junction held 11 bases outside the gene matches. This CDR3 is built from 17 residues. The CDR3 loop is CASSLEGQGVSRDTQYF. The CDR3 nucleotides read TGCGCCAGCAGCTTGGAGGGACAGGGTGTGTCTCGCGATACGCAGTATTTT.

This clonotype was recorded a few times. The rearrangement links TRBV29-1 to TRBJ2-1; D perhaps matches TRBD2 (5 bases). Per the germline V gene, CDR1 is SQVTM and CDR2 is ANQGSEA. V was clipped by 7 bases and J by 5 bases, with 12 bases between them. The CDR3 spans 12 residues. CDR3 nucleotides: TGCAGCGCCCCGTCTAGCAACAATGAGCAGTTCTTC. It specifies CSAPSSNNEQFF.

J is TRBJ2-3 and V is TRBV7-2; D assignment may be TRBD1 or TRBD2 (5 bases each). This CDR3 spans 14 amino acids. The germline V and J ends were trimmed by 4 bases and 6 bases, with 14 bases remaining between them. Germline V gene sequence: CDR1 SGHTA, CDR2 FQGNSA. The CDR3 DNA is TGTGCCAGCAGCTCTAGCCCCTGGGGGGATACGCAGTATTTT. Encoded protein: CASSSSPWGDTQYF.